The 17 T cell receptor beta chains reported below all come from one sample, sequenced in a study of blood T cell repertoires in COVID-19. Profiling relied on immunoSEQ multiplex PCR, and the TCRdb table lists in-frame clones only, not all of them. The data show roughly 70,000 clones, roughly 80% seen once. Sequencing was performed on peripheral blood. These receptors were obtained from a man aged 55 to 69 with acute or convalescent COVID-19.

The chain links TRBV19 to TRBJ2-1, with 7 bases that match TRBD2. The germline V gene encodes CDR1 LNHDA and CDR2 SQIVND (reference sequence). This CDR3 contains 16 residues. The trim removed 5 bases at V and 0 bases at J, leaving 7 bases unmatched. The CDR3 is CASSPGLTRSYNEQFF. The CDR3 region has the DNA TGTGCCAGTAGTCCGGGACTAACTCGCTCCTACAATGAGCAGTTCTTC.

The CDR3: CASSSAGKRPFF. In DNA, the CDR3 is TGTGCCAGCAGTTCAGCAGGGAAGAGACCCTTCTTT. The chain carries TRBV11-3 and TRBJ1-1; D is perhaps TRBD1 (5 bases). This CDR3 region has 12 residues. Trimming removed 6 bases from V and 14 bases from J, with 19 bases in between. The germline gives CDR1 SGHNT, CDR2 YENEEA.

The chain combines TRBV10-1 with TRBJ2-1, with 8 bases identical to TRBD1. The V and J ends lost 1 base and 5 bases, in that order; junction bases with no gene match: 7. Germline CDR1 and CDR2: WNHNN and SYGVQD (reference sequence). This CDR3 has 16 residues. The CDR3 nucleotides are TGCGCCAGCAGTGAGTTACAGGGGGTCCCCAACAATGAGCAGTTCTTC. This gives the protein CASSELQGVPNNEQFF.

The chain links TRBV10-2 to TRBJ2-1; TRBD2 might be the D (5 bases). CDR3 size: 13 residues. CDR1 WSHSY and CDR2 SAAADI come from the germline V gene. The V end lost 7 bases, the J end lost 4 bases, and 11 bases lay between the germline ends. Here the CDR3 reads CASTLEGYNEQFF. CDR3 coding DNA: TGCGCCAGCACCCTAGAGGGATACAATGAGCAGTTCTTC.

The V gene is TRBV5-1, the J gene TRBJ2-7, with 9 bases fitting TRBD1. The CDR3 has 15 residues. CDR1 is SGHRS, CDR2 YFSETQ, per germline. With V trimmed by 3 bases and J by 1 base, 5 bases remained unmatched. CDR3 bases: TGCGCCAGCAGCTCGGGACAGGGATGGTCCTACGAGCAGTACTTC. Its translation: CASSSGQGWSYEQYF.

This clone was detected a few times. The V call is TRBV2, the J call TRBJ1-1; 10 nucleotides agree with TRBD1. V shed 8 bases and J 7 bases; nucleotides not matched to a gene: 4. This CDR3 has 12 residues. Germline V gives CDR1 SNHLY, CDR2 FYNNEI. DNA of the CDR3: TGTGCCAGCGGGACAGGGGTTTATGAAGCTTTCTTT. Its translation is CASGTGVYEAFF.

The genes are TRBV14 and TRBJ1-1; TRBD1 is a possible D gene (6 bases). The CDR3 has 15 amino acids. Germline V CDR1 and CDR2: SGHDN, FVKESK. V was pared by 1 base and J by 0 bases, with 9 bases between. CDR3 sequence reads: CASSQGDKMNTEAFF. CDR3 nucleotides: TGTGCCAGCAGCCAAGGGGACAAGATGAACACTGAAGCTTTCTTT.

The rearrangement uses TRBV30 and TRBJ2-5; D is possibly TRBD1 (5 bases). The CDR3 runs 14 residues. V lost 2 bases and J lost 5, with 15 bases in between. Germline V gives CDR1 GTSNPN, CDR2 SVGIG (reference sequence). CDR3 loop: CAWSPGMVGETQYF. The CDR3 DNA reads TGTGCCTGGAGTCCAGGGATGGTCGGGGAGACCCAGTACTTC.

This clone appeared many times. CDR3 residues: CASSPQTASPSYEQYF. The CDR3 nucleotides are TGCGCCAGCAGCCCCCAGACAGCTTCCCCCTCCTACGAGCAGTACTTC. The chain is built from TRBV5-1 and TRBJ2-7; D perhaps matches TRBD1 (5 bases). Trimming took 4 bases from V and 0 from J, leaving 17 bases between them. CDR1 and CDR2 (germline): SGHRS, YFSETQ. The CDR3 has 16 residues.

The rearrangement joins TRBV4-1 to TRBJ1-1; D is possibly TRBD1 (6 bases). CDR1 and CDR2 (germline): MGHRA, YSYEKL. This CDR3 spans 15 amino acids. Trimming took off 2 bases at V and 4 bases at J, with 14 bases between the two ends. The DNA of the CDR3 is TGCGCCAGCAGCCAACCCGACAGGTCGGTCACTGAAGCTTTCTTT. It codes for CASSQPDRSVTEAFF.

J is TRBJ2-3 and V is TRBV7-4; D not certain. Germline CDR1 reads SGHVT; CDR2 reads SQSDAQ. The V end lost 5 bases, the J end lost 6 bases, and 15 bases lay between the germline ends. The CDR3 consists of 14 residues. CDR3 sequence reads: CASSHELPEDTQYF. The CDR3 bases are TGTGCCAGCAGCCACGAACTGCCTGAGGATACGCAGTATTTT.

This chain connects TRBV5-4 to TRBJ2-7; 13 positions agree with TRBD2. The CDR3 spans 15 residues. With 4 bases clipped from V and 4 bases from J, the junction kept 5 bases outside the gene matches. Germline V CDR1 and CDR2: SGHNT, YYREEE (reference sequence). The CDR3 here is CASSRGLAGPYEQYV. CDR3 bases: TGTGCCAGCAGCCGGGGACTAGCGGGGCCATACGAGCAGTACGTC.

This sequence joins TRBV9 and TRBJ1-4, with 9 bases identical to TRBD1. The CDR3 length is 15 residues. The junction had 7 bases not matched to a gene; V was cut back by 3 bases and J by 7 bases. CDR1 SGDLS and CDR2 YYNGEE come from the germline V gene. The CDR3 region has the DNA TGTGCCAGCAGCGGGCCGGGACAGGGTATTGAAAAACTGTTTTTT. It is translated as CASSGPGQGIEKLFF. Variable domain in full (rest from reference TRBV9 and TRBJ1-4): DSGVTQTPKHLITATGQRVTLRCSPRSGDLSVYWYQQSLDQGLQFLIQYYNGEERAKGNILERFSAQQFPDLHSELNLSSLELGDSALYFCASSGPGQGIEKLFFGSGTQLSVL.

This chain connects TRBV24-1 to TRBJ2-5; 8 bases are a match to TRBD1. Trimming cost V 4 bases and J 5 bases; bases outside gene matches: 11. The CDR3 totals 16 residues. Germline CDR1 reads KGHDR; CDR2 reads SFDVKD. The CDR3 region is CATSDRTGWGLETQYF. Written as DNA, the CDR3 is TGTGCCACCAGTGACAGGACAGGGTGGGGGCTTGAGACCCAGTACTTC.

V and J are TRBV24-1 and TRBJ2-5; 11 nucleotides match TRBD2. Per the germline V gene, CDR1 is KGHDR and CDR2 is SFDVKD. V was clipped by 7 bases and J by 3 bases; unmatched bases: 3. The CDR3 totals 14 residues. CDR3 sequence (DNA): TGTGCCACCAGAGGGACTAGCGGAGAAGAGACCCAGTACTTC. It is translated as CATRGTSGEETQYF.

V gene TRBV18 combines with J gene TRBJ2-4, with 12 bases identical to TRBD2. After removal of 6 bases from V and 6 bases from J, the junction contained 9 bases not matched to a gene. Germline V gives CDR1 KGHSH, CDR2 LQKENI. The CDR3 has 16 amino acids. The CDR3 region is CASSLAGGQVGNIQYF. CDR3 DNA: TGTGCCAGCTCGCTAGCGGGAGGGCAAGTGGGAAACATTCAGTACTTC.

Written as DNA, the CDR3 is TGTGCCAGCAGTCCAGGGGGCCGATATGGCTACACCTTC. Protein: CASSPGGRYGYTF. The V call is TRBV6-2 or TRBV6-3, the J call TRBJ1-2; 8 bases agree with TRBD1. Germline CDR1 reads MNHEY; CDR2 reads SVGEGT. Trimming took 5 bases from V and 5 from J; bases not matched to a gene: 4. This CDR3 has 13 amino acids.